The 24 T cell receptor beta chains reported below all come from one sample, sequenced in a study of blood T cell repertoires in COVID-19. Produced via immunoSEQ multiplex PCR; TCRdb's table is partial and in-frame only. This repertoire shows about 300,000 clones, roughly 90% found once; its top ten account for less than 2%. Sample: PBMCs or T cells enriched from blood (not recorded which). The source is a woman aged 40 to 50 who had recovered from COVID-19.

The chain joins TRBV27 to TRBJ2-5, with 8 bases identical to TRBD2. This CDR3 comprises 14 residues. Germline-derived CDR1 and CDR2 are MNHEY and SMNVEV (reference sequence). Unmatched junction bases numbered 7, after V lost 9 bases and J lost 1 base. The CDR3, as DNA: TGTGCCAGTAGTACCGGGGGGGCCCAAGAGACCCAGTACTTC. As protein: CASSTGGAQETQYF.

V is TRBV5-4 and J is TRBJ1-4; D perhaps matches TRBD1 (5 bases). Trimming removed 3 bases at V and 4 bases at J, with 19 bases between. This CDR3 comprises 17 residues. Germline CDR1 is SGHNT and CDR2 is YYREEE (reference sequence). CDR3 protein: CASSSGGAFGGNEKLFF. The CDR3 coding sequence is TGTGCCAGCAGCTCGGGAGGGGCGTTCGGCGGTAATGAAAAACTGTTTTTT.

This clone was found once. V gene TRBV7-8 combines with J gene TRBJ2-5; 9 nucleotides align to TRBD2. The germline CDR1 and CDR2 sequences are SGHVS and FQNEAQ. V lost 5 bases to trimming and J lost 1 base; unmatched junction nucleotides: 8. CDR3 size: 16 residues. CDR3 residues: CASSLQAGGIQETQYF. In DNA form, the CDR3 reads TGTGCCAGCAGCCTCCAAGCGGGGGGAATCCAAGAGACCCAGTACTTC.

This sequence joins TRBV5-1 and TRBJ1-1; TRBD1 is a possible D gene (6 bases). Trimming left V 4 bases short and J 1 base short, with 11 bases between. The CDR3 is 14 residues long. Per the germline V gene, CDR1 is SGHRS and CDR2 is YFSETQ. The CDR3 sequence: CASSLTGRNTEAFF. CDR3 nucleotides: TGCGCCAGCAGCCTTACAGGGCGGAACACTGAAGCTTTCTTT. Variable domain in full (rest from reference TRBV5-1 and TRBJ1-1): KAGVTQTPRYLIKTRGQQVTLSCSPISGHRSVSWYQQTPGQGLQFLFEYFSETQRNKGNFPGRFSGRQFSNSRSEMNVSTLELGDSALYLCASSLTGRNTEAFFGQGTRLTVV.

J is TRBJ2-1 and V is TRBV3-1 (or the pseudogene TRBV3-2); D may be TRBD2 (5 bases). Trimming removed 1 base at V and 9 bases at J, with 7 bases between. Germline V lookup: CDR1 LGHDT, CDR2 YNNKEL (reference sequence). The CDR3 has 12 residues. CDR3 region: CASSQVTSEQFF. CDR3 sequence (DNA): TGTGCCAGCAGCCAAGTAACTAGTGAGCAGTTCTTC.

This clone was observed once. The gene calls are TRBV7-6 and TRBJ1-2; 11 nucleotides line up with TRBD1. CDR1 and CDR2 from the germline V gene are SGHVS and FNYEAQ. The trim removed 1 base at V and 6 bases at J, leaving 7 bases unmatched. The CDR3 has 16 amino acids. The CDR3 loop reads CASSLGGTGGLNGYTF. For the CDR3, the DNA is TGTGCCAGCAGCTTAGGTGGGACAGGGGGGCTGAATGGCTACACCTTC. Looking up the rest from reference TRBV7-6 and TRBJ1-2 gives the full variable domain: GAGVSQSPRYKVTKRGQDVALRCDPISGHVSLYWYRQALGQGPEFLTYFNYEAQQDKSGLPNDRFSAERPEGSISTLTIQRTEQRDSAMYRCASSLGGTGGLNGYTFGSGTRLTVV.

This clone was seen just once. The V call is TRBV14, the J call TRBJ1-2, with TRBD1 matching 11 bases. In germline, CDR1 is SGHDN, CDR2 FVKESK. The CDR3 spans 14 residues. After removal of 4 bases from V and 4 bases from J, the junction contained 2 bases not matched to a gene. This CDR3 is CASSRTGGIYGYTF. The DNA of the CDR3 is TGTGCCAGCAGCCGGACAGGGGGCATCTATGGCTACACCTTC.

The chain joins TRBV5-6 to TRBJ1-3; D is ambiguous. Deletions cut 4 bases from V and 0 bases from J, with 8 bases between. The CDR3 spans 14 residues. Germline V gene sequence: CDR1 SGHDT, CDR2 YYEEEE. CDR3 sequence: CASSPLNSGNTIYF. In nucleotides, the CDR3 is TGTGCCAGCAGCCCACTGAACTCTGGAAACACCATATATTTT.

CDR3 region: CASSLETTGGFNSPLHF. The CDR3 DNA is TGTGCCAGCAGCTTGGAAACGACAGGGGGTTTCAATTCACCCCTCCACTTT. The chain joins TRBV5-4 to TRBJ1-6, with 9 positions matching TRBD1. This CDR3 spans 17 amino acids. The ends lost 0 bases at V and 7 bases at J; junction bases unmatched: 8. CDR1 SGHNT and CDR2 YYREEE come from the germline V gene (reference sequence).

The chain employs TRBV30 and TRBJ1-3, with a weak D call TRBD1 (5 bases). The germline V gene encodes CDR1 GTSNPN and CDR2 SVGIG (reference sequence). Trimming removed 4 bases at V and 0 bases at J, with 13 bases between. The CDR3 sequence is 15 residues long. The CDR3 DNA sequence: TGTGCCTGGACTCTGACAGCACTCTCTGGAAACACCATATATTTT. Protein product: CAWTLTALSGNTIYF.

This chain joins TRBV5-5 and TRBJ1-3; 7 positions match TRBD1. This CDR3 spans 15 amino acids. The V segment lost 3 bases and the J segment 0 bases; nucleotides outside the gene matches: 3. CDR1 SGHKS and CDR2 YYEKEE come from the germline V gene (reference sequence). The CDR3 protein is CASSSWTGSGNTIYF. CDR3 nucleotides: TGTGCCAGCAGCTCCTGGACAGGCTCTGGAAACACCATATATTTT.

This sequence joins TRBV5-1 and TRBJ1-1; 7 nucleotides align to TRBD1. V lost 2 bases to trimming and J lost 5 bases; unmatched junction nucleotides: 6. This CDR3 contains 14 residues. The germline CDR1 and CDR2 sequences are SGHRS and YFSETQ. The CDR3 loop is CASSFTTGVTEAFF. The CDR3 DNA reads TGCGCCAGCAGCTTTACAACAGGGGTAACTGAAGCTTTCTTT.

The chain is built from TRBV7-9 and TRBJ2-2; D possibly corresponds to TRBD2 (6 bases). From germline, CDR1 is SEHNR and CDR2 FQNEAQ (reference sequence). V lost 1 base, J lost 4 bases, and 10 bases lay in between. The CDR3 contains 15 residues. CDR3 region: CASSLVGGVTGELFF. CDR3 coding DNA: TGTGCCAGCAGCTTAGTGGGAGGAGTCACCGGGGAGCTGTTTTTT. The full variable domain, its missing parts supplied by reference TRBV7-9 and TRBJ2-2, is DTGVSQNPRHKITKRGQNVTFRCDPISEHNRLYWYRQTLGQGPEFLTYFQNEAQLEKSRLLSDRFSAERPKGSFSTLEIQRTEQGDSAMYLCASSLVGGVTGELFFGEGSRLTVL.

This chain links TRBV11-2 with TRBJ2-5; D ambiguous. The V and J ends lost 5 bases and 5 bases respectively, with 6 bases between them. CDR1 and CDR2 (germline): SGHAT, FQNNGV. CDR3 length: 11 residues. In DNA, the CDR3 is TGTGCCAGCAGCCCCCTCGAGACCCAGTACTTC. This codes for CASSPLETQYF.

This clone has a handful of counts. This chain connects TRBV5-4 to TRBJ2-1; D possibly corresponds to TRBD2 (6 bases). CDR1 is SGHNT and CDR2 is YYREEE in the germline V gene (reference sequence). Trimming pared 4 bases from V and 7 bases from J, leaving 18 bases between. The CDR3 length is 15 residues. The CDR3 reads CASSVQASARNEQFF. The CDR3 nucleotides are TGTGCCAGCAGCGTACAGGCTAGCGCTAGGAATGAGCAGTTCTTC.

The chain employs TRBV5-4 and TRBJ1-1; D remains unclear. The germline CDR1 and CDR2 sequences are SGHNT and YYREEE (reference sequence). This CDR3 is 16 amino acids long. V shed 0 bases and J shed 4 bases, with 16 bases lying between them. The CDR3 protein is CASSLGPRGGITEAFF. CDR3 sequence (DNA): TGTGCCAGCAGCTTGGGGCCCCGTGGCGGAATCACTGAAGCTTTCTTT.

V usage is TRBV5-4 and J usage is TRBJ2-7, with 10 bases that match TRBD2. V shed 4 bases, J shed 4 bases, and the junction held 8 bases outside the gene matches. The CDR3 sequence is 15 residues long. Germline V lookup: CDR1 SGHNT, CDR2 YYREEE (reference sequence). The CDR3 DNA follows: TGTGCCAGCAGCGACTTTACAGCGGGAGGGTACGAGCAGTACTTC. Its protein is CASSDFTAGGYEQYF. The full variable domain, rest sourced from reference TRBV5-4 and TRBJ2-7, is ETGVTQSPTHLIKTRGQQVTLRCSSQSGHNTVSWYQQALGQGPQFIFQYYREEENGRGNFPPRFSGLQFPNYSSELNVNALELDDSALYLCASSDFTAGGYEQYFGPGTRLTVT.

The chain carries TRBV7-9 and TRBJ2-3; possibly TRBD2 for D (5 bases). From germline, CDR1 is SEHNR and CDR2 FQNEAQ (reference sequence). V was pared by 1 base and J by 0 bases, with 8 bases between. CDR3 length equals 15 residues. In nucleotides, the CDR3 is TGTGCCAGCAGCTTAGTACGGACTAGCACAGATACGCAGTATTTT. Translated: CASSLVRTSTDTQYF.

This chain connects TRBV9 to TRBJ1-2; perhaps TRBD1 as D (5 bases). Trimming took off 4 bases at V and 3 bases at J, with 22 bases between the two ends. This CDR3 region has 17 residues. Germline V gene lookup returns CDR1 SGDLS and CDR2 YYNGEE. The CDR3 DNA reads TGTGCCAGCAGCCCCAGGGAGGGGAGCTCAGGGCACTATGGCTACACCTTC. Its translation: CASSPREGSSGHYGYTF.

In DNA form, the CDR3 reads TGTGCCAGTAAAGGGAGGTTGGATGGCTACACCTTC. It encodes CASKGRLDGYTF. This chain joins TRBV19 and TRBJ1-2; D gene uncertain. Trimming cost V 7 bases and J 6 bases, with 12 bases left between them. This CDR3 contains 12 residues. Germline V gives CDR1 LNHDA, CDR2 SQIVND (reference sequence).

This clone occurred a few times. The V and J genes are TRBV19 and TRBJ1-1, with TRBD1 matching 7 bases. The ends lost 7 bases at V and 0 bases at J; junction bases unmatched: 14. This CDR3 is 17 amino acids long. Germline V gene lookup returns CDR1 LNHDA and CDR2 SQIVND (reference sequence). The CDR3 reads CASTQVRDSELNTEAFF. The CDR3 region has the DNA TGTGCCAGTACGCAGGTCCGGGACAGCGAACTGAACACTGAAGCTTTCTTT.

This clone is a singleton in its sample. The genes are TRBV15 and TRBJ1-6; D ambiguous. The germline V and J ends were trimmed by 0 bases and 8 bases, with 5 bases remaining between them. The CDR3 has 13 amino acids. The V gene's germline CDR1 is LNHNV and CDR2 YYDKDF (reference sequence). Here the CDR3 reads CATSRELYSPLHF. CDR3 sequence (DNA): TGTGCCACCAGCAGAGAACTCTATTCACCCCTCCACTTT.

This clone has a single count. V usage is TRBV7-2 and J usage is TRBJ1-2; TRBD1 might be the D (6 bases). Trimming cost V 5 bases and J 7 bases, with 14 bases left between them. Germline CDR1 is SGHTA and CDR2 is FQGNSA. The CDR3 totals 13 residues. The CDR3, as DNA: TGTGCCAGCAGCCCGCACAGGGAAATTGGCTACACCTTC. Translated, it gives CASSPHREIGYTF.

This clone was picked up a small number of times. V gene TRBV3-1 (or the pseudogene TRBV3-2) combines with J gene TRBJ1-1; TRBD1 matches 8 bases. V lost 1 base, J lost 4 bases, and 2 bases stayed unmatched. The CDR3 sequence is 14 residues long. CDR1 LGHDT and CDR2 YNNKEL come from the germline V gene (reference sequence). The CDR3 loop reads CASSQGQGFTEAFF. CDR3 nucleotide sequence: TGTGCCAGCAGCCAAGGACAGGGGTTCACTGAAGCTTTCTTT.